This TCR beta chain was retrieved from a study of radiation and T cells in renal cell carcinoma. The time point here: blood 4 weeks post-SBRT, at nephrectomy. Treatment here: 15 Gy SBRT to primary tumor, nephrectomy 4 weeks later. Blood was sampled at baseline, 2 weeks and 4 weeks after SBRT. Some clones are missing from TCRdb's copy, which holds only in-frame ones; the method was immunoSEQ multiplex PCR. The sample lists about 150,000 clones; 75% to 90% were seen once. Trimming took 1 base from V and 0 from J, leaving 8 bases between them. CDR3 length equals 15 residues. Germline V lookup: CDR1 LNHDA, CDR2 SQIVND (reference sequence).

The sequenced sample was blood, obtained from a patient whose treatment included radiotherapy and nephrectomy. This chain joins TRBV19 and TRBJ2-3; TRBD2 is a possible D gene (6 bases). The receptor's source is a woman in her forties or fifties with renal cell carcinoma. CDR3 DNA sequence: TGTGCCAGTAGTATAGTCGGGGGAAGCACAGATACGCAGTATTTT. As protein: CASSIVGGSTDTQYF. The variable domain in full, completed from reference TRBV19 and TRBJ2-3, reads DGGITQSPKYLFRKEGQNVTLSCEQNLNHDAMYWYRQDPGQGLRLIYYSQIVNDFQKGDIAEGYSVSREKKESFPLTVTSAQKNPTAFYLCASSIVGGSTDTQYFGPGTRLTVL.